The clone carrying this T cell receptor beta chain was detected once. The record originates from a study of blood T cells in healthy people across ages. Through a sample-barcoded 5' primer and a J-beta primer mix, a second PCR was run for roughly 7 to 11 cycles. TCRdb re-analysed the 5' RACE reads in MiXCR, keeping a single row per CDR3 protein. The table lists just over 800,000 distinct CDR3 sequences, about 62% of them singletons, with 25% to 35% in the top ten. The sequencing sample was made of blood. The source is a man aged 30 to 39 in good health.

In nucleotides, the CDR3 is TGTGCCAGCAGCTCTTCCGGGACAGGTAGTGGTGAGCAGTACTTC. It yields the protein CASSSSGTGSGEQYF. V gene TRBV7-9 combines with J gene TRBJ2-4, with 8 nucleotides matching TRBD1. V gave up 4 bases and J gave up 13 bases; unmatched junction bases: 15. The germline V gene has CDR1 SEHNR and CDR2 FQNEAQ (reference sequence). The CDR3 is 15 amino acids.